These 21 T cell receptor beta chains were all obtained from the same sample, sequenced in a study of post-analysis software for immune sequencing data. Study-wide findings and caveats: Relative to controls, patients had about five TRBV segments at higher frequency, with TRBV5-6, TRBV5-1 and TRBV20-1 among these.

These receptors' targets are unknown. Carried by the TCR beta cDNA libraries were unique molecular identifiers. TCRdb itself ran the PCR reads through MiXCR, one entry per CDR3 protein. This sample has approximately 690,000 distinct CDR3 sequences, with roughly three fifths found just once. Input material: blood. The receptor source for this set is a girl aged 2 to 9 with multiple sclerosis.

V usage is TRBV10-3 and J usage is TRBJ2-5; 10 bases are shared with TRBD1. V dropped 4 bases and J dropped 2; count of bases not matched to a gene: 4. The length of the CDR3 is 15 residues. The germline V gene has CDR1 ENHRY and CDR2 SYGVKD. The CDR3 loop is CAISVGTGDQETQYF. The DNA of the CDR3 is TGTGCCATCAGTGTAGGGACAGGGGATCAAGAGACCCAGTACTTC.

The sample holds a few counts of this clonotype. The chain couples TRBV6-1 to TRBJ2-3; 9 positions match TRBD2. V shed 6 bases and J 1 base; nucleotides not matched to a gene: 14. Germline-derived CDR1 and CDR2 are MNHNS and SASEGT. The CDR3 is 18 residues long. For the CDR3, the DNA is TGTGCCAGCAGCTCCCCTAGAAGTTCTAGCGGGGGCACAGATACGCAGTATTTT. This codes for CASSSPRSSSGGTDTQYF.

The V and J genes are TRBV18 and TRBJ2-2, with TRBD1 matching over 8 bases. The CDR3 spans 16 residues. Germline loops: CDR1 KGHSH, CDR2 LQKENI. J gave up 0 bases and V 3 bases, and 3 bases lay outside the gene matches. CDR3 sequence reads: CASSPQTGANTGELFF. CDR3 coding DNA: TGTGCCAGCTCACCGCAGACAGGGGCGAACACCGGGGAGCTGTTTTTT.

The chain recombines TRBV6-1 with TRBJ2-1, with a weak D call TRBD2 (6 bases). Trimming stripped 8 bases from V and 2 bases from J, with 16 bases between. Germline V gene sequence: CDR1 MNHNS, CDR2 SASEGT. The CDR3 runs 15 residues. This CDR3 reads CASDSGGFPYNEQFF. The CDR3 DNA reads TGTGCCAGCGACTCAGGAGGGTTTCCCTACAATGAGCAGTTCTTC.

The DNA for the CDR3 is TGTGCCAGCAGTTACCAGGAGTCCTACGAGCAGTACTTC. Residues: CASSYQESYEQYF. The chain links TRBV6-2 or TRBV6-3 to TRBJ2-7; D unclear. From germline, CDR1 is MNHEY and CDR2 SVGEGT. V was cut by 2 bases and J by 1 base, with 6 bases left in between. The CDR3 loop spans 13 amino acids.

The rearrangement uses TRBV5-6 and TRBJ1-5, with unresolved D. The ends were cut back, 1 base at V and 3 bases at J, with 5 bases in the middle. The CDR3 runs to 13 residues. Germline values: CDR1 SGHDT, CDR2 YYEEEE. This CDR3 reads CASSLQANQPQHF. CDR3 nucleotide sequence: TGTGCCAGCAGCTTGCAGGCCAATCAGCCCCAGCATTTT. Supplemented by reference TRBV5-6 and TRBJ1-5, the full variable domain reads DAGVTQSPTHLIKTRGQQVTLRCSPKSGHDTVSWYQQALGQGPQFIFQYYEEEERQRGNFPDRFSGHQFPNYSSELNVNALLLGDSALYLCASSLQANQPQHFGDGTRLSIL.

The CDR3 region has the DNA TGTGCCAGCAGCTTAGCGCAACCCACCGGAGAGCAGTACTTC. This encodes CASSLAQPTGEQYF. The chain carries TRBV7-8 and TRBJ2-7; D unclear. V dropped 0 bases and J dropped 7 bases, with 13 bases sitting between them. Germline CDR1 SGHVS, CDR2 FQNEAQ. The CDR3 spans 14 residues.

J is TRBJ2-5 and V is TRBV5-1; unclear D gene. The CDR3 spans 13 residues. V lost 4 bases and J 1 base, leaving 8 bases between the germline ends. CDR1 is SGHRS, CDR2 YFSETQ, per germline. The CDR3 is CASSAPPQETQYF. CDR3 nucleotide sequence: TGCGCCAGCAGCGCTCCGCCCCAAGAGACCCAGTACTTC.

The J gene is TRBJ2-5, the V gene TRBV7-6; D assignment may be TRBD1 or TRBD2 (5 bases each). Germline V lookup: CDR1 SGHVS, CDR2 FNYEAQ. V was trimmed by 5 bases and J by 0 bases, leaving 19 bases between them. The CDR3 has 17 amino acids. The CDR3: CASSLSEGDEYQETQYF. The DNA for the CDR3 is TGTGCCAGCAGCCTCTCGGAAGGGGACGAGTACCAAGAGACCCAGTACTTC. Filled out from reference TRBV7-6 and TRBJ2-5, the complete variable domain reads GAGVSQSPRYKVTKRGQDVALRCDPISGHVSLYWYRQALGQGPEFLTYFNYEAQQDKSGLPNDRFSAERPEGSISTLTIQRTEQRDSAMYRCASSLSEGDEYQETQYFGPGTRLLVL.

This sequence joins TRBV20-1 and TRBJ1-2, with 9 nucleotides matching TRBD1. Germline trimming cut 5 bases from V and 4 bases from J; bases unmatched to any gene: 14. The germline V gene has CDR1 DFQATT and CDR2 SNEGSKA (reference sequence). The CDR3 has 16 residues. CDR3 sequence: CSALTGGAAQGYGYTF. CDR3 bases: TGCAGTGCTCTTACAGGGGGCGCAGCCCAGGGCTATGGCTACACCTTC.

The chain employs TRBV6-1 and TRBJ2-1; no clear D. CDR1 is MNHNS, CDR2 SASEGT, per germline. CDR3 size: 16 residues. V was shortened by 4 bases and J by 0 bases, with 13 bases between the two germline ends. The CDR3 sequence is CASSAPPLGSYNEQFF. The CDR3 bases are TGTGCCAGCAGTGCCCCCCCCCTGGGCTCCTACAATGAGCAGTTCTTC.

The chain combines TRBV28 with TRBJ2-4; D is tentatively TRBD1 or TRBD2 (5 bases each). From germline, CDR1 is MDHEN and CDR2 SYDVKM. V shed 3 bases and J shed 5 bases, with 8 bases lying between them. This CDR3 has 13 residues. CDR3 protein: CASSFLGQNIQYF. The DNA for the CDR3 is TGTGCCAGCAGTTTCTTGGGACAAAACATTCAGTACTTC. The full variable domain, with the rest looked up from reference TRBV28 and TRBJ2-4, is DVKVTQSSRYLVKRTGEKVFLECVQDMDHENMFWYRQDPGLGLRLIYFSYDVKMKEKGDIPEGYSVSREKKERFSLILESASTNQTSMYLCASSFLGQNIQYFGAGTRLSVL.

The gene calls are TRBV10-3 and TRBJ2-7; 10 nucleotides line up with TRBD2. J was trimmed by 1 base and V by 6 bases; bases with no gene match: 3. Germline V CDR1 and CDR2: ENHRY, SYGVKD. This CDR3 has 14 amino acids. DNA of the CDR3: TGTGCCATCAGCGGACTAGCGGAGTCCTACGAGCAGTACTTC. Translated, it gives CAISGLAESYEQYF.

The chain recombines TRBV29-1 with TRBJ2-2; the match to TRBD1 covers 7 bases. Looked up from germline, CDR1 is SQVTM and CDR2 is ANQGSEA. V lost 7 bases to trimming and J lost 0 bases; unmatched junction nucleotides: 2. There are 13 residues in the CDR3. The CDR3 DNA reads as TGCAGCGGAGGACAGGCGAACACCGGGGAGCTGTTTTTT. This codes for CSGGQANTGELFF.

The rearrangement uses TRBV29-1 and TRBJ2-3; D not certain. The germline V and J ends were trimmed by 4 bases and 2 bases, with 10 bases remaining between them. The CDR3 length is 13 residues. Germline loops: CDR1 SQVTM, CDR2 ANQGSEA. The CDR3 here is CSVVGRLTDTQYF. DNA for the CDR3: TGCAGCGTTGTGGGCAGGCTCACAGATACGCAGTATTTT.

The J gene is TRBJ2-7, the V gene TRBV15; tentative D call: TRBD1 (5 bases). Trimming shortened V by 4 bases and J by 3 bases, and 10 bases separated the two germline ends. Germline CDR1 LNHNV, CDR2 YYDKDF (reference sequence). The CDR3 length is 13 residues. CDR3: CATSIAGIYEQYF. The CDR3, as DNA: TGTGCCACCAGCATAGCAGGGATCTACGAGCAGTACTTC.

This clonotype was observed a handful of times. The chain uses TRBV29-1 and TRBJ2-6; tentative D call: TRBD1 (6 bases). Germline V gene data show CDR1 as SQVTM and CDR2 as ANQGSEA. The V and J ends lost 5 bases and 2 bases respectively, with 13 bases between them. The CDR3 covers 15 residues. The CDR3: CSVRKQGAGANVLTF. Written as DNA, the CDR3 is TGCAGCGTTCGTAAACAGGGAGCTGGGGCCAACGTCCTGACTTTC.

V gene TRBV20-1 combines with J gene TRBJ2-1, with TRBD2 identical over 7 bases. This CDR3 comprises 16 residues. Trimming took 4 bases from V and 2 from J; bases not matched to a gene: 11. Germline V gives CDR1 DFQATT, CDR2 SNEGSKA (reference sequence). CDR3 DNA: TGCAGTGCTACCTGGCGCGGCGGGGGAGCCTACAATGAGCAGTTCTTC. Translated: CSATWRGGGAYNEQFF.

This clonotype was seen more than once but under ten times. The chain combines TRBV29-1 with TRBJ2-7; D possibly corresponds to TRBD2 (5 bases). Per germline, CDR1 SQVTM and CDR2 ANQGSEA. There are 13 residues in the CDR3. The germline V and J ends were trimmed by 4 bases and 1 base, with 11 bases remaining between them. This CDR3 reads CSVVPRGSYEQYF. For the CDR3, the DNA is TGCAGCGTTGTCCCCCGGGGATCCTACGAGCAGTACTTC.

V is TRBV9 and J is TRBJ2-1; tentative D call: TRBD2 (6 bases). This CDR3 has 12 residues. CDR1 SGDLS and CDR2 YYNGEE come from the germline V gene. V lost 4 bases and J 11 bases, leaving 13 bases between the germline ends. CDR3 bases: TGTGCCAGCAGCCCGGGACTGGGGAAGCAGTTCTTC. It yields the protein CASSPGLGKQFF.

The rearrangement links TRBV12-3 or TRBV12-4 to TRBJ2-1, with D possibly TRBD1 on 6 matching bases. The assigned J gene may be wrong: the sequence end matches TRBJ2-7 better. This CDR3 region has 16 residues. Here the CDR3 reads CASSPGYRVRNNEQYF. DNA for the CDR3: TGTGCCAGCAGTCCAGGGTACAGGGTGAGAAACAATGAGCAGTACTTC.